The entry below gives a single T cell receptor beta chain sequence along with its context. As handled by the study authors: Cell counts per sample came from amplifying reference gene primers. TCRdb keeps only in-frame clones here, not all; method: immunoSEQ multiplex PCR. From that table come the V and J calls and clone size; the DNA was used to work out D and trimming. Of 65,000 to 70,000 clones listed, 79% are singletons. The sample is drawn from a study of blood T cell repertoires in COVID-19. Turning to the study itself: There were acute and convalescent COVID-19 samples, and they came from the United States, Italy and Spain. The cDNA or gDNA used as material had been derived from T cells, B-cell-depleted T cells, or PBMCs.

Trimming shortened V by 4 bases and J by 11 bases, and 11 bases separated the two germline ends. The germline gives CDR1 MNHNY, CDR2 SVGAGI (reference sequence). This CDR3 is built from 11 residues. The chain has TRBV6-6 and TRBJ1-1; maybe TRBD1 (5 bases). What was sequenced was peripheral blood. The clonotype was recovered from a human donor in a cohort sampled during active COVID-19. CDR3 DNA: TGTGCCAGCAGTTCCGCAGGGCGTGCTTTCTTT. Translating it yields CASSSAGRAFF.